This T cell receptor beta chain was recorded in a study of blood T cell repertoires in COVID-19. Whole-study context: COVID-19 samples collected from the United States, Italy and Spain covered acute and convalescent phases. T cells, B-cell-depleted T cells, or PBMCs supplied cDNA or gDNA.

In the source study's methods: The authors estimated nucleated cell counts from reference gene primer amplification. Sequencing was performed with immunoSEQ multiplex PCR; in TCRdb, only in-frame clones are kept and a portion is missing. That table furnishes V, J and clone size, whereas the DNA furnished D and trimming. This table has 150,000 to 200,000 clones, around 82% appearing once. This CDR3 comprises 13 residues. The V gene's germline CDR1 is LGHNA and CDR2 YNFKEQ. Deletions cut 0 bases from V and 4 bases from J, with 5 bases between. The chain carries TRBV4-2 and TRBJ2-3, with D unresolved. The receptor was derived from a woman of 80 years or more with acute or convalescent COVID-19. Sample: peripheral blood. The CDR3 protein is CASSQDQSDTQYF. The DNA of the CDR3 is TGTGCCAGCAGCCAAGATCAATCAGATACGCAGTATTTT.